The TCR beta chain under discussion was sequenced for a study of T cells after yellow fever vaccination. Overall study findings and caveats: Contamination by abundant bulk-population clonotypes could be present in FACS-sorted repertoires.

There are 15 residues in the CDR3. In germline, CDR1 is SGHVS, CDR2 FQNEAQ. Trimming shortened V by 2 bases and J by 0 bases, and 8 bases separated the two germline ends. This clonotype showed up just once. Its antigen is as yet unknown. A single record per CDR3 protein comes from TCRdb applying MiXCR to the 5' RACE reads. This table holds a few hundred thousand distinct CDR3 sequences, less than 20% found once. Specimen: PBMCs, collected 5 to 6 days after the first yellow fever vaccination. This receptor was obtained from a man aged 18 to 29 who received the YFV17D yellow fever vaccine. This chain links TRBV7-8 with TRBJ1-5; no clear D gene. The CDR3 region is CASSLSTNSNQPQHF. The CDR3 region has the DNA TGTGCCAGCAGCTTATCCACCAATAGCAATCAGCCCCAGCATTTT.